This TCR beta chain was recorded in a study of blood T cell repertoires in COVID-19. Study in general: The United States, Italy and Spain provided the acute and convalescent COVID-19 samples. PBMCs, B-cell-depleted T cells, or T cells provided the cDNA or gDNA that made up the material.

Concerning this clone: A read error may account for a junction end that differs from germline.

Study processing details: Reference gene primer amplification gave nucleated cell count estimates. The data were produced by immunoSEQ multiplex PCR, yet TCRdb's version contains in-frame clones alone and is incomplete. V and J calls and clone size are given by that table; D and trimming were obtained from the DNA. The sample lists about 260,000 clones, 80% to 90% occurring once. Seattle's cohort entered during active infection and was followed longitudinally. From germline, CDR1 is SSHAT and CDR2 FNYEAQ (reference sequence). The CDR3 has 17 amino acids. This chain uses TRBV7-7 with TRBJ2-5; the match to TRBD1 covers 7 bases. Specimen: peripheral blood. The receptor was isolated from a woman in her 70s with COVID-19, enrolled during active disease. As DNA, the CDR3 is TGTGCTAGCAGCTTAGGGCAGGGGGTTAGTCAGCAAGAGACCCAGTACTTC. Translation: CASSLGQGVSQQETQYF.